At least ten counts were recorded for the clone carrying this TCR beta chain. Its specificity is unknown. Ages of hyperthyroidism patients ran from 18 to 65, and their diagnoses were new, under 2 months' duration. This specimen comes from a study of Graves' ophthalmopathy and Graves' hyperthyroidism. Findings of the study overall: Most thyroid clonotypes with frequency above 0.001 were detected in blood too.

Transcripts of RNA were the source for amplifying TCR beta CDR3 regions. An opening RT-PCR round employed HTBI primers and preceded a second-round multiplex PCR. Each CDR3 protein gets one entry after TCRdb re-called the multiplex PCR reads with MiXCR. This table holds about 620,000 distinct CDR3 sequences, approximately 22% found once. Germline CDR1 is MRHNA and CDR2 is SNTAGT. The CDR3 extends over 17 amino acids. The V end lost 5 bases, the J end lost 2 bases, and 19 bases lay between the germline ends. Sequencing input: peripheral blood. The origin of this receptor is a woman between 18 and 29 years old with stable Graves' hyperthyroidism. Some clones in this sample may be carry-over from other donors' samples. The V gene is TRBV6-4, the J gene TRBJ1-5; no clear D. As DNA, the CDR3 is TGTGCCAGCAGTACCCAGCGGCCCTCGAATGGCAATCAGCCCCAGCATTTT. Its protein product is CASSTQRPSNGNQPQHF.